A single T cell receptor (beta chain) is shown here with its context. It was the approximately 120-subject validation cohort, separate from the roughly 700-subject first cohort, to which the donors belonged. Libraries were prepared by immunoSEQ multiplex PCR; TCRdb keeps only in-frame clonotypes and omits some of them. The top ten clones hold less than 9.5% of a sample with about 49,000 clones, about 93% of them seen once. After removal of 10 bases from V and 5 bases from J, the junction contained 11 bases not matched to a gene. The CDR3 has 14 residues. CDR1 and CDR2 from the germline V gene are SNHLY and FYNNEI. The data are from a study of cytomegalovirus exposure and HLA in healthy donors.

The chain recombines TRBV2 with TRBJ2-5, with 9 bases lining up with TRBD1. The specimen was PBMCs. This receptor was obtained from a woman aged 18-29 years in good health and CMV-seropositive. This chain's CDR3 is CATRQGGTGETQYF. Written as DNA, the CDR3 is TGTGCCACCCGACAGGGGGGTACGGGGGAGACCCAGTACTTC.